Shown below are 14 T cell receptor beta chains from a single sample sequenced in a study of blood T cell repertoires in COVID-19. Generated by immunoSEQ multiplex PCR, the TCRdb table keeps only in-frame clones and is missing some. The sample has around 170,000 clones, 85% to 95% seen once. Sequencing input: peripheral blood. These receptors originate from a man aged 50-60 years with acute or convalescent COVID-19.

The chain uses TRBV5-6 and TRBJ1-2; a possible D gene is TRBD1 (5 bases). Germline lookup yields CDR1 SGHDT and CDR2 YYEEEE. This CDR3 contains 17 residues. Deletions cut 6 bases from V and 3 bases from J, with 24 bases between. CDR3 sequence (DNA): TGTGCCAGCATCCTATCAGGGTATTGGGGAGGAGACTATGGCTACACCTTC. Translating it yields CASILSGYWGGDYGYTF.

The genes are TRBV4-1 and TRBJ2-7, with 12 bases identical to TRBD2. Germline V gene lookup returns CDR1 MGHRA and CDR2 YSYEKL. The length of the CDR3 is 15 residues. The J segment lost 4 bases and the V segment lost 3 bases, leaving 4 bases of the junction unmatched. CDR3 bases: TGCGCCAGCAGCCACAGACTAGCGGGAGATTACGAGCAGTACTTC. It specifies CASSHRLAGDYEQYF.

This clone was detected only a few times. The chain carries TRBV7-3 and TRBJ2-3; the D gene is possibly TRBD1 (6 bases). The CDR3 spans 17 residues. Germline-derived CDR1 and CDR2 are SGHTA and FQGTGA. V lost 1 base to trimming and J lost 5 bases, with 19 bases between them. The CDR3 DNA follows: TGTGCCAGCAGCTTAAGGGGAAAGACAGGTTTGATAGATACGCAGTATTTT. Its protein is CASSLRGKTGLIDTQYF.

A single count supports this clone. V is TRBV4-1 and J is TRBJ2-5, with 11 bases aligning to TRBD1. J lost 1 base, V lost 3 bases, and 4 bases had no gene match. This CDR3 region has 16 residues. Germline V gene lookup returns CDR1 MGHRA and CDR2 YSYEKL. CDR3 in DNA: TGCGCCAGCAGCCAGCCGGGGACAGGGGGCCAAGAGACCCAGTACTTC. Protein: CASSQPGTGGQETQYF.

This clone was counted a single time. The rearrangement links TRBV5-6 to TRBJ1-4, with 10 bases aligning to TRBD1. Per the germline V gene, CDR1 is SGHDT and CDR2 is YYEEEE. The CDR3 sequence is 15 residues long. V lost 1 base to trimming and J lost 6 bases; unmatched junction nucleotides: 3. As DNA, the CDR3 is TGTGCCAGCAGCTTGCGGACAGGGGGATATGAAAAACTGTTTTTT. It translates to CASSLRTGGYEKLFF.

V gene TRBV28 combines with J gene TRBJ2-7; D may be TRBD1 (5 bases). The CDR3 loop spans 11 amino acids. From germline, CDR1 is MDHEN and CDR2 SYDVKM. The V and J ends lost 8 bases and 6 bases respectively, with 11 bases between them. The CDR3 DNA follows: TGTGCCAGCCAGGGTCTCGGCGAGCAGTACTTC. Encoded protein: CASQGLGEQYF.

The chain recombines TRBV7-2 with TRBJ1-3, with 7 bases that match TRBD1. Unmatched junction bases numbered 5, after V lost 6 bases and J lost 0 bases. This CDR3 is 15 amino acids long. The germline V gene has CDR1 SGHTA and CDR2 FQGNSA. CDR3 nucleotides: TGTGCCAGCAGGCCAGCAGGGGGCTCTGGAAACACCATATATTTT. Its translation is CASRPAGGSGNTIYF.

This clone appeared a single time. V is TRBV28 and J is TRBJ1-2, with D perhaps TRBD1 (5 bases). Trimming cost V 11 bases and J 0 bases, with 10 bases left between them. Germline assignment: CDR1 MDHEN and CDR2 SYDVKM. CDR3 length: 12 residues. The CDR3 sequence is CAGGRANYGYTF. The CDR3 bases are TGTGCCGGGGGGAGAGCTAACTATGGCTACACCTTC.

This chain connects TRBV19 to TRBJ1-5, with D unclear. This CDR3 region has 14 residues. CDR1 is LNHDA, CDR2 SQIVND, per germline (reference sequence). Trimming cost V 4 bases and J 1 base, with 8 bases left between them. The CDR3 here is CASSTGSSNQPQHF. The CDR3 DNA is TGTGCCAGTAGTACGGGATCAAGCAATCAGCCCCAGCATTTT.

V is TRBV5-5 and J is TRBJ1-1; a weak D match, TRBD1 (5 bases). Trimming took off 4 bases at V and 0 bases at J, with 16 bases between the two ends. Germline CDR1 SGHKS, CDR2 YYEKEE (reference sequence). CDR3 length: 16 residues. CDR3 residues: CASSLVPGEVNTEAFF. Here the CDR3 DNA reads TGTGCCAGCAGCCTGGTACCGGGGGAGGTGAACACTGAAGCTTTCTTT.

The V gene is TRBV16, the J gene TRBJ2-4; D gene ambiguous. CDR3 size: 16 residues. Trimming took 4 bases from V and 0 from J, leaving 13 bases between them. In germline, CDR1 is KGHSY, CDR2 FQNENV. CDR3 loop: CASSPLGVLAKNIQYF. The DNA for the CDR3 is TGTGCCAGCAGCCCCCTTGGAGTCCTAGCCAAAAACATTCAGTACTTC. The full variable domain, in which reference TRBV16 and TRBJ2-4 provide the parts outside the CDR3, is GEEVAQTPKHLVRGEGQKAKLYCAPIKGHSYVFWYQQVLKNEFKFLISFQNENVFDETGMPKERFSAKCLPNSPCSLEIQATKLEDSAVYFCASSPLGVLAKNIQYFGAGTRLSVL.

The chain couples TRBV14 to TRBJ2-1; no firm D call. Trimming took off 1 base at V and 7 bases at J, with 17 bases between the two ends. This CDR3 comprises 16 residues. Germline values: CDR1 SGHDN, CDR2 FVKESK. CDR3 residues: CASSQGGTEPRNEQFF. The CDR3, as DNA: TGTGCCAGCAGCCAAGGTGGCACCGAACCTAGAAATGAGCAGTTCTTC.

The gene calls are TRBV2 and TRBJ2-5; 10 nucleotides match TRBD2. The CDR3 sequence is 16 residues long. Germline CDR1 and CDR2: SNHLY and FYNNEI. V trimming: 3 bases; J trimming: 4 bases; junction bases outside the gene matches: 8. The CDR3 reads CASSDISAGGRETQYF. The CDR3 DNA reads TGTGCCAGCAGTGACATTTCAGCGGGGGGGCGAGAGACCCAGTACTTC.

This chain joins TRBV5-1 and TRBJ1-2, with D perhaps TRBD1 (6 bases). The CDR3 has 16 residues. Germline assignment: CDR1 SGHRS and CDR2 YFSETQ. Trimming removed 0 bases from V and 4 bases from J, with 16 bases in between. The CDR3: CASSLERGNRGYGYTF. CDR3 DNA: TGCGCCAGCAGCTTGGAAAGGGGGAATCGGGGCTATGGCTACACCTTC.